These T cell receptor beta chains were read from a single sample in a study of response to subunit inactivated influenza vaccine. In TCRdb, the RT-PCR reads were re-called with MiXCR into one record per CDR3 protein. Among 650,000 to 800,000 distinct CDR3 sequences listed, approximately 15% were seen once. The source material was PBMCs from blood, sampled around 15 days before vaccination. The receptors stem from a man aged 45 to 65 who received an inactivated influenza vaccine. CDR3s include the opening cysteine and the closing phenylalanine or tryptophan. The D gene is left open where the match is weak. Size is stated for part of the rows, as once, few or many counts, or as a class when the clone is expanded.

cdr3_length	clone_size	j_call	d_call	v_call	cdr3_aa	cdr3_nt
18	.	TRBJ2-2	TRBD2	TRBV11-1	CASSSRLAGEPNTGELFF	TGTGCCAGCAGCTCCCGACTAGCGGGAGAGCCGAACACCGGGGAGCTGTTTTTT
15	.	TRBJ1-6	TRBD1	TRBV27	CASRSDRGSRSPLHF	TGTGCCAGCCGTTCTGACAGGGGGAGCAGATCACCCCTCCACTTT
16	.	TRBJ2-7	TRBD1	TRBV5-6	CASSFTGDTTRYEQYF	TGTGCCAGCAGCTTTACAGGGGATACTACTCGATACGAGCAGTACTTC
13	.	TRBJ2-7	.	TRBV12-3/TRBV12-4	CASSFRRGDEQYF	TGTGCCAGCAGTTTTCGAAGGGGGGACGAGCAGTACTTC
16	many	TRBJ2-1	TRBD2	TRBV14	CASSQLRTSGYNEQFF	TGTGCCAGCAGCCAACTTAGGACTAGCGGTTACAATGAGCAGTTCTTC
13	.	TRBJ2-7	.	TRBV20-1	CSARLAYSYEQYF	TGCAGTGCTAGACTGGCGTATTCCTACGAGCAGTACTTC
17	.	TRBJ2-7	.	TRBV20-1	CSASGRGAWQSSYEQYF	TGCAGTGCTAGTGGACGGGGGGCCTGGCAAAGCTCCTACGAGCAGTACTTC
14	many	TRBJ2-1	.	TRBV14	CASSQTSVYNEQFF	TGTGCCAGCAGCCAGACGAGCGTCTACAATGAGCAGTTCTTC
16	few	TRBJ2-7	TRBD1	TRBV4-1	CASSQVTGTGHYEQYF	TGCGCCAGCAGCCAAGTGACTGGGACAGGGCACTACGAGCAGTACTTC
13	few	TRBJ1-2	.	TRBV5-1	CASSLGTVEGYTF	TGCGCCAGCAGCTTGGGGACAGTCGAAGGCTACACCTTC
16	.	TRBJ2-2	TRBD1	TRBV7-9	CASSHQGTANTGELFF	TGTGCCAGCAGCCACCAAGGGACAGCTAACACCGGGGAGCTGTTTTTT
17	few	TRBJ2-1	TRBD2	TRBV18	CASSPPLAGVVGNEQFF	TGTGCCAGCTCACCACCGCTAGCGGGGGTGGTAGGCAATGAGCAGTTCTTC
13	many	TRBJ2-3	.	TRBV29-1	CSVEPRGQNTQYF	TGCAGCGTTGAGCCTAGAGGGCAAAATACGCAGTATTTT
13	.	TRBJ2-7	.	TRBV10-3	CAISDLPGPHSDF	TGTGCCATCAGTGACCTCCCGGGACCCCATTCAGACTTC
16	.	TRBJ2-5	TRBD1	TRBV5-1	CASSKAGRTGEETQYF	TGCGCCAGCAGCAAAGCCGGCCGGACAGGGGAAGAGACCCAGTACTTC